This T cell receptor (beta chain) was retrieved from a study of blood T cell repertoires in COVID-19. Across the whole study: Italy, Spain and the United States were the sources of the convalescent and acute COVID-19 samples. From T cells, B-cell-depleted T cells, or PBMCs came the material, which was cDNA or gDNA.

In the authors' workflow: Researchers report that nucleated cell counts were estimated from reference gene primer amplification. Assay used: immunoSEQ multiplex PCR; TCRdb lists only in-frame clones, some missing. V, J and clone size were drawn from that table, and D and trimming were deduced from the DNA. The sample includes 60,000 to 95,000 clones, about nine tenths of them seen just once. Deletions cut 6 bases from V and 4 bases from J, with 16 bases between. The CDR3 loop spans 14 amino acids. Germline V gene sequence: CDR1 MNHEY, CDR2 SMNVEV (reference sequence). The rearrangement joins TRBV27 to TRBJ2-7; perhaps TRBD2 as D (5 bases). Sequencing used peripheral blood. The source is a woman aged 45-65 years with acute or convalescent COVID-19. As DNA, the CDR3 is TGTGCCAGCAGCTGGAGGACCGGCGGATACGAGCAGTACTTC. It yields the protein CASSWRTGGYEQYF.